Presented here are 11 T cell receptor beta chains from one specimen sequenced in a study of T cell changes during pregnancy in multiple sclerosis. TCRdb keeps only in-frame clones here, not all; method: immunoSEQ multiplex PCR. The sample gives around 34,000 clones, approximately 90% of which show up once; around 12% is in the top ten. Sequences were derived from CD8+ T cells from peripheral blood mononuclear cells, sampled in the first trimester of pregnancy. The origin of the receptors is a female donor with multiple sclerosis, enrolled in a pregnancy study.

The chain employs TRBV7-3 and TRBJ1-1; tentative D call: TRBD1 (6 bases). The CDR3 totals 14 residues. Germline V CDR1 and CDR2: SGHTA, FQGTGA. V dropped 8 bases and J dropped 1 base, with 14 bases sitting between them. CDR3 bases: TGTGCCAGCTCGACCCCGGGACAGAACACTGAAGCTTTCTTT. Translation gives CASSTPGQNTEAFF.

The gene calls are TRBV6-5 and TRBJ2-1, with 7 bases lining up with TRBD1. The germline V gene encodes CDR1 MNHEY and CDR2 SVGAGI. Trimming took 3 bases from V and 4 from J; bases not matched to a gene: 9. The CDR3 consists of 16 residues. Here the CDR3 reads CASSYRTGALYNEQFF. In nucleotides, the CDR3 is TGTGCCAGCAGTTATCGTACAGGGGCCCTATACAATGAGCAGTTCTTC.

The chain joins TRBV6-1 to TRBJ2-7; TRBD2 matches 7 bases. J gave up 3 bases and V 0 bases, and 5 bases lay outside the gene matches. The CDR3 totals 15 residues. CDR1 and CDR2 (germline): MNHNS, SASEGT. The CDR3 sequence is CASSEAWGGDYEQYF. In nucleotides, the CDR3 is TGTGCCAGCAGTGAAGCGTGGGGAGGGGACTACGAGCAGTACTTC.

V and J are TRBV13 and TRBJ2-7, with 8 bases matching TRBD1. After removal of 6 bases from V and 6 bases from J, the junction contained 4 bases not matched to a gene. Germline values: CDR1 PRHDT, CDR2 FYEKMQ (reference sequence). This CDR3 comprises 12 residues. In nucleotides, the CDR3 is TGTGCCAGCAGGTCTACAGGGGGCGAGCAGTACTTC. It translates to CASRSTGGEQYF.

This clone was observed once. The CDR3 here is CATGTGSLSDTQYF. DNA for the CDR3: TGTGCCACCGGGACAGGCAGCCTCTCAGATACGCAGTATTTT. This rearrangement joins TRBV19 to TRBJ2-3; 8 nucleotides align to TRBD1. From germline, CDR1 is LNHDA and CDR2 SQIVND (reference sequence). The CDR3 runs 14 residues. V shed 10 bases, J shed 4 bases, and the junction held 10 bases outside the gene matches.

This chain links TRBV27 with TRBJ2-3; D perhaps matches TRBD2 (5 bases). CDR1 and CDR2 from the germline V gene are MNHEY and SMNVEV (reference sequence). This CDR3 contains 18 residues. V gave up 4 bases and J gave up 0 bases, with 20 bases separating them. CDR3 protein: CASSSLLRARRSTDTQYF. CDR3 nucleotide sequence: TGTGCCAGCAGTTCCCTACTGAGGGCGAGACGAAGCACAGATACGCAGTATTTT.

The chain recombines TRBV19 with TRBJ1-2; possible D gene TRBD1, 5 bases. This CDR3 spans 15 amino acids. V lost 4 bases to trimming and J lost 3 bases, with 15 bases between them. Germline loops: CDR1 LNHDA, CDR2 SQIVND (reference sequence). The CDR3 protein is CASSKMSGSDYGYTF. For the CDR3, the DNA is TGTGCCAGTAGTAAGATGTCAGGGTCGGACTATGGCTACACCTTC.

The count of this clone is one. The chain has TRBV13 and TRBJ2-5; no clear D gene. The V gene lost 0 bases and the J gene lost 3 bases, with 11 bases spanning the gap. The CDR3 contains 15 residues. CDR1 is PRHDT and CDR2 is FYEKMQ in the germline V gene (reference sequence). CDR3 sequence (DNA): TGTGCCAGCAGCTTAGGGGGTAGGAGCGAAGAGACCCAGTACTTC. Translating gives CASSLGGRSEETQYF. Full variable domain (remainder filled in from reference TRBV13 and TRBJ2-5): AAGVIQSPRHLIKEKRETATLKCYPIPRHDTVYWYQQGPGQDPQFLISFYEKMQSDKGSIPDRFSAQQFSDYHSELNMSSLELGDSALYFCASSLGGRSEETQYFGPGTRLLVL.

The chain joins TRBV10-2 to TRBJ2-1; D may be TRBD2 (5 bases). The V gene lost 6 bases and the J gene lost 8 bases, with 8 bases spanning the gap. The germline CDR1 and CDR2 sequences are WSHSY and SAAADI. The CDR3 consists of 11 residues. The DNA of the CDR3 is TGCGCCAGCAGGGCGGGCCATGAGCAGTTCTTC. It yields the protein CASRAGHEQFF.

This sequence joins TRBV19 and TRBJ2-5; possibly TRBD2 for D (6 bases). Germline V gives CDR1 LNHDA, CDR2 SQIVND (reference sequence). The CDR3 extends over 13 amino acids. The germline V and J ends were trimmed by 5 bases and 5 bases, with 12 bases remaining between them. DNA for the CDR3: TGTGCCAGTAGTCCTGGGGGGTTGGAGACCCAGTACTTC. Protein sequence: CASSPGGLETQYF.

The chain recombines TRBV18 with TRBJ2-1, with D perhaps TRBD1 (6 bases). This CDR3 has 15 residues. The V gene lost 3 bases and the J gene lost 9 bases, with 18 bases spanning the gap. The germline CDR1 and CDR2 sequences are KGHSH and LQKENI. This CDR3 reads CASSPLGGRGAEQFF. The CDR3 coding sequence is TGTGCCAGCTCACCCCTCGGAGGCAGGGGAGCTGAGCAGTTCTTC.